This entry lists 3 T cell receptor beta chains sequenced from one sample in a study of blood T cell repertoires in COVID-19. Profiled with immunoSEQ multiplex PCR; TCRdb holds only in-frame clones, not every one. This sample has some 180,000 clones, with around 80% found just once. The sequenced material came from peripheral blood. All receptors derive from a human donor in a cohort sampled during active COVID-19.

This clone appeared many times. The DNA for the CDR3 is TGTGCCAGTAAGAAACAGGGGATTAATCGTAATAAGCAGTACTTC. This gives the protein CASKKQGINRNKQYF. The chain couples TRBV28 to TRBJ2-7, with TRBD1 matching 7 bases. This CDR3 has 15 amino acids. CDR1 MDHEN and CDR2 SYDVKM come from the germline V gene. After removal of 9 bases from V and 8 bases from J, the junction contained 19 bases not matched to a gene. The full variable domain, completed using reference TRBV28 and TRBJ2-7, is DVKVTQSSRYLVKRTGEKVFLECVQDMDHENMFWYRQDPGLGLRLIYFSYDVKMKEKGDIPEGYSVSREKKERFSLILESASTNQTSMYLCASKKQGINRNKQYFGPGTRLTVT.

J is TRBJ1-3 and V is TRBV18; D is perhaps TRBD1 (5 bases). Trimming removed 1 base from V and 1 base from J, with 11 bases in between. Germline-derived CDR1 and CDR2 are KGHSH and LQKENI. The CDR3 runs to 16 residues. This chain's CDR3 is CASSPRSGVSGNTIYF. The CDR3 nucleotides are TGTGCCAGCTCACCACGGTCGGGGGTTTCTGGAAACACCATATATTTT.

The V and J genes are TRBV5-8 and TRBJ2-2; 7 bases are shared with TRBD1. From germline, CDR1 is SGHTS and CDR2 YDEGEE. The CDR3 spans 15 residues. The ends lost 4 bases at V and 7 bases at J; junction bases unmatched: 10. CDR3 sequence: CASSPYGTESGELFF. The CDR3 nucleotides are TGTGCCAGCAGCCCATACGGGACAGAAAGCGGGGAGCTGTTTTTT.